This T cell receptor (beta chain) is from a study of blood T cell repertoires in COVID-19. In germline, CDR1 is LGHNA, CDR2 YSLEER. The V end was cut by 0 bases, the J end by 7 bases, with 10 bases between. The CDR3 runs 15 residues. As originally analysed: Nucleated cell counts were estimated from reference gene primer amplification. Only in-frame clones appear in the TCRdb table, and some are missing; sequencing was by immunoSEQ multiplex PCR. V and J calls and clone size are those listed in that table; D and trimming were worked out from the DNA. The sample has over 200,000 clones, roughly 82% seen once.

Sequenced input: peripheral blood. The V call is TRBV4-3, the J call TRBJ1-6; TRBD1 is a possible D gene (5 bases). This clonotype was sampled from a woman aged 40 to 50 with acute or convalescent COVID-19. The chain's CDR3 is CASSQEWGVNSPLHF. CDR3 DNA sequence: TGCGCCAGCAGCCAAGAGTGGGGGGTAAATTCACCCCTCCACTTT.